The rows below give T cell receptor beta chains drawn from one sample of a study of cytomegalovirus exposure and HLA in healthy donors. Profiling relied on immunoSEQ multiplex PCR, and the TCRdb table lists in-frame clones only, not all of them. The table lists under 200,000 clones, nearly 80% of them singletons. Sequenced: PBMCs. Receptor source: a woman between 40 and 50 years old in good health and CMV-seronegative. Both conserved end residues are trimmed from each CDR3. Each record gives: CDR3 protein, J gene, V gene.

ASSRSGQRYGYT TRBJ1-2 TRBV19
ASSPGGGGARNGYT TRBJ1-2 TRBV7-8
ASSQYGGAGGYT TRBJ1-2 TRBV7-9
ASSLTGLETQY TRBJ2-5 TRBV7-3
ASSQELAGGLAKNIQY TRBJ2-4 TRBV4-2
ASSGNRGVRHYGYT TRBJ1-2 TRBV5-4
ASAKGQVDTGELF TRBJ2-2 TRBV2
AIQGAADYGYT TRBJ1-2 TRBV10-3
ASSQDLGQGNQETQY TRBJ2-5 TRBV4-2
ASSFVGVSYEQY TRBJ2-7 TRBV28
AIGAEFTEAF TRBJ1-1 TRBV10-3
ASSVRRVDTEAF TRBJ1-1 TRBV5-1
ASSESPTGPPFYEQY TRBJ2-7 TRBV10-2
ASSQPGQGAFIEKLF TRBJ1-4 TRBV4-2
SVVPGKSRDNEQF TRBJ2-1 TRBV29-1
ASSQGTGLEKLF TRBJ1-4 TRBV2
ASSATGGGIYGYT TRBJ1-2 TRBV7-8
ASSLAGSSYNSPLH TRBJ1-6 TRBV5-1
ASSFPGQETQY TRBJ2-5 TRBV5-1
ASSETRQGGQPQH TRBJ1-5 TRBV6-1
ASSPLPIAQTGMNTEAF TRBJ1-1 TRBV18
ASSPQAGDNYGYT TRBJ1-2 TRBV7-9
ASTKLTRAGTGELF TRBJ2-2 TRBV2
AIRPGPGINQPQH TRBJ1-5 TRBV10-3
ASSNRGAGGNTIY TRBJ1-3 TRBV6-5
ASSQEFPLLNTEAF TRBJ1-1 TRBV4-1
ASSPEHNSPLH TRBJ1-6 TRBV6-1
ASSELGVGEAF TRBJ1-1 TRBV25-1
ASSIGTGASYEQY TRBJ2-7 TRBV5-1
ASSRGTSGGYEQY TRBJ2-7 TRBV7-9
ASRGGLSGDQPQH TRBJ1-5 TRBV5-8
ASSSFHRGQYEQY TRBJ2-7 TRBV7-9
ASGLVSSSGGIDRPYEQY TRBJ2-7 TRBV12-5
ASRSDVFAEAF TRBJ1-1 TRBV28
ASSSDRGTIPPGNTIY TRBJ1-3 TRBV13
ASSAVRTGNTEAF TRBJ1-1 TRBV6-1
ASSPTSGGGTQY TRBJ2-3 TRBV7-2
ASRDRPSSYNEQF TRBJ2-1 TRBV6-1
ASSLPRDIPSYEQY TRBJ2-7 TRBV7-8
ASKGFEQY TRBJ2-7 TRBV28
ASSLAQGSSYEQY TRBJ2-7 TRBV5-4
ASRQGIQDTQY TRBJ2-3 TRBV2
ATSRRQGRNTEAF TRBJ1-1 TRBV15
ASSGGITNYGYT TRBJ1-2 TRBV9
ATSRGRQGGDGYT TRBJ1-2 TRBV15
ASSAFGGEDTQY TRBJ2-3 TRBV10-2
ASTSNRASYEQY - TRBV6-1
ASSLWTGGGTEAF TRBJ1-1 TRBV28
ASSTDLWTGSHGYT TRBJ1-2 TRBV28
ASSPDRGQVPNNEKLF TRBJ1-4 TRBV18
ASSIVGGSGVEQY TRBJ2-7 TRBV19
ASSGRTGGLESEKLF TRBJ1-4 TRBV19
ASSQNLGQGNTEAF TRBJ1-1 TRBV11-2
ASSLVQGAAYNEQF TRBJ2-1 TRBV5-1
ASRGPGDGYT TRBJ1-2 TRBV19